This T cell receptor (beta chain) was recorded in a study of radiotherapy plus CTLA-4 blockade in lung cancer. V lost 7 bases to trimming and J lost 6 bases, with 25 bases between them. The CDR3 sequence is 16 residues long. Germline lookup yields CDR1 SNHLY and CDR2 FYNNEI. TCRdb's copy holds only in-frame clones and misses some; the assay was immunoSEQ multiplex PCR. This sample has about 95,000 clones, with roughly 80% found just once. V and J are TRBV2 and TRBJ2-7; D may be TRBD2 (7 bases). The sample here was peripheral blood, taken from a patient treated with radiotherapy plus ipilimumab. This sequence originates from a human donor with non-small cell lung cancer who had stable disease on radiotherapy plus ipilimumab. The chain's CDR3 is CASTSPVGGARREQYF. In DNA form, the CDR3 reads TGTGCCAGCACTTCGCCGGTAGGGGGGGCGAGGCGCGAGCAGTACTTC.